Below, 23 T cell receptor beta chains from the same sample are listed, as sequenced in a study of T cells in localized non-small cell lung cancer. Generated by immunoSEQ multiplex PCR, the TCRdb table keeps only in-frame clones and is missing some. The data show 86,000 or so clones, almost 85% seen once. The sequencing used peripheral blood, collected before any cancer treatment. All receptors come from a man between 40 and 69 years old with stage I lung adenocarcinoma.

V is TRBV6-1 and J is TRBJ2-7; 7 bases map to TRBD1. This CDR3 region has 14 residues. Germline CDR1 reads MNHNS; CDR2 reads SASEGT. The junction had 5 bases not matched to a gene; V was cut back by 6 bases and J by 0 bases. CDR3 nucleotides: TGTGCCAGCAGCCTACAGGGGCACTCCTACGAGCAGTACTTC. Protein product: CASSLQGHSYEQYF.

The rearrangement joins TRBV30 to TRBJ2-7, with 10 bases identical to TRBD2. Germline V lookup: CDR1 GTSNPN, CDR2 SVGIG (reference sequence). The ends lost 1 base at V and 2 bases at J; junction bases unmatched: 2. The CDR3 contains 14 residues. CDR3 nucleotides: TGTGCCTGGAGTGAACTAGCGGGACCCTACGAGCAGTACTTC. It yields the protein CAWSELAGPYEQYF.

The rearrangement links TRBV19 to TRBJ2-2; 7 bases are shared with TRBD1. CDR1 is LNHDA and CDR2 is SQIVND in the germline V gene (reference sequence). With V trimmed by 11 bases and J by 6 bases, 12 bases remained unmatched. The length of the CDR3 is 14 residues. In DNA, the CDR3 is TGTGCCGTCGGAAGGGGGCCTTCCTCCGGGGAGCTGTTTTTT. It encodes CAVGRGPSSGELFF.

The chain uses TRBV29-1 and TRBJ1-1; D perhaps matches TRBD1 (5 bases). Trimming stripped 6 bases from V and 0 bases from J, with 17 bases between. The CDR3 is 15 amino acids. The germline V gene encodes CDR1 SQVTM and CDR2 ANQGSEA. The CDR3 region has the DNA TGCAGCGTCGACTCTCCGGGAGGGGTGAACACTGAAGCTTTCTTT. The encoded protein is CSVDSPGGVNTEAFF.

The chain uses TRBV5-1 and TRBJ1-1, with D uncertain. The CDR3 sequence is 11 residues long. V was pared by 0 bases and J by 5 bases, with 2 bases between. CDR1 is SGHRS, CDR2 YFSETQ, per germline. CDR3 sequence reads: CASSLGTEAFF. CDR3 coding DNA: TGCGCCAGCAGCTTGGGGACTGAAGCTTTCTTT.

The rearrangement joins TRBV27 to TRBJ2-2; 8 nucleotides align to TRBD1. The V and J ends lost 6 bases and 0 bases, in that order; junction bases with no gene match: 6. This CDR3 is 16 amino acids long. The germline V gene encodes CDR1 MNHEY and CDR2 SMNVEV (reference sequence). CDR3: CASRRQGIANTGELFF. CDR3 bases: TGTGCCAGCAGGCGACAGGGGATAGCGAACACCGGGGAGCTGTTTTTT.

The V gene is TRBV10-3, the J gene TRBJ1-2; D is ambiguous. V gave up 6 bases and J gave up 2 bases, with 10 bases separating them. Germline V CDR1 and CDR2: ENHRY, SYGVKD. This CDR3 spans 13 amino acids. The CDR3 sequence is CAIREGTNYGYTF. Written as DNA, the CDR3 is TGTGCCATCAGAGAGGGAACAAACTATGGCTACACCTTC.

The CDR3 loop reads CASNRRRNTEAFF. The CDR3 region has the DNA TGTGCCAGCAACCGGAGGAGGAACACTGAAGCTTTCTTT. The chain joins TRBV6-5 to TRBJ1-1, with D hard to call. The germline CDR1 and CDR2 sequences are MNHEY and SVGAGI. The V gene lost 7 bases and the J gene lost 1 base, with 10 bases spanning the gap. The CDR3 sequence is 13 residues long.

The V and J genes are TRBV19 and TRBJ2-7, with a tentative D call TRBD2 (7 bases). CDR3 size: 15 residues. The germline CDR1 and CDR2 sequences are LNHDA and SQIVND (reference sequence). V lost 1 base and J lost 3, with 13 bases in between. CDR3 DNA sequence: TGTGCCAGTAGTATAGTAACGGGGGGCGGCTACGAGCAGTACTTC. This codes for CASSIVTGGGYEQYF.

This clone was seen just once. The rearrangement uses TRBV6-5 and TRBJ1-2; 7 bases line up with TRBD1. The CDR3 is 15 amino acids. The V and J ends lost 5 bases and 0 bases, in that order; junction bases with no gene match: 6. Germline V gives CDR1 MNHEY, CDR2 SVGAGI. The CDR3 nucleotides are TGTGCCAGCAGTCGACAGGGCGAAGCTAACTATGGCTACACCTTC. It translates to CASSRQGEANYGYTF.

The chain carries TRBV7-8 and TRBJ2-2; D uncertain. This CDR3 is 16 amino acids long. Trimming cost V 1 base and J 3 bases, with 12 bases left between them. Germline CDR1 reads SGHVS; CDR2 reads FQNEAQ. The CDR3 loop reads CASSLGARGYTGELFF. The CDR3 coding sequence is TGTGCCAGCAGCTTAGGAGCCCGAGGCTACACCGGGGAGCTGTTTTTT. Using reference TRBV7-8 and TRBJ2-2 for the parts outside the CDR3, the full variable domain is GAGVSQSPRYKVAKRGQDVALRCDPISGHVSLFWYQQALGQGPEFLTYFQNEAQLDKSGLPSDRFFAERPEGSVSTLKIQRTQQEDSAVYLCASSLGARGYTGELFFGEGSRLTVL.

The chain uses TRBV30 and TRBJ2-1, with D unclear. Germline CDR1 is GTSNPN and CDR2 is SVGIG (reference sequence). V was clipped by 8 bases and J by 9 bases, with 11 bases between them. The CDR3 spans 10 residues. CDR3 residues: CAGISFEQFF. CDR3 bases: TGTGCCGGGATTAGCTTTGAGCAGTTCTTC.

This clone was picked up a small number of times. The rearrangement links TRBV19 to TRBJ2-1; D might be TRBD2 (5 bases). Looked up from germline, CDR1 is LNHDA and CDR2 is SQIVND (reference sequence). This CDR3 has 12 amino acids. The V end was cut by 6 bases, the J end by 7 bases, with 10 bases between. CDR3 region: CASSDRTNEQFF. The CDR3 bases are TGTGCCAGTAGCGACCGGACTAATGAGCAGTTCTTC.

The CDR3 here is CASSAKDVRGETQYF. CDR3 nucleotide sequence: TGTGCCAGCAGTGCAAAGGACGTAAGGGGGGAGACCCAGTACTTC. J is TRBJ2-5 and V is TRBV25-1; D perhaps matches TRBD1 (6 bases). This CDR3 is built from 15 residues. Between the trimmed V and J ends, which lost 4 bases and 5 bases, there was a span of 17 bases. CDR1 and CDR2 from the germline V gene are MGHDK and SYGVNS.

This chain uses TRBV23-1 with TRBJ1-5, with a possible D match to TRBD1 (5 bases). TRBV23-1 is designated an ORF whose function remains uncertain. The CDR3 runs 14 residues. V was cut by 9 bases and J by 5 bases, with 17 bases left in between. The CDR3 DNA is TGCGCCAGATTGCTGGGACGGGTTTATCAGCCCCAGCATTTT. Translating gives CARLLGRVYQPQHF.

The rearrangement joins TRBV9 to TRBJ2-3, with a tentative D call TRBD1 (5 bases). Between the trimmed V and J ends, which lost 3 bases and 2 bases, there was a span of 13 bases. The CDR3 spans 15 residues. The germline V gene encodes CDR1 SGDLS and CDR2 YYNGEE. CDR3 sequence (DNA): TGTGCCAGCAGCGGCGGACAAGAAACCACAGATACGCAGTATTTT. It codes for CASSGGQETTDTQYF. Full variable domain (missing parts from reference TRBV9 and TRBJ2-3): DSGVTQTPKHLITATGQRVTLRCSPRSGDLSVYWYQQSLDQGLQFLIQYYNGEERAKGNILERFSAQQFPDLHSELNLSSLELGDSALYFCASSGGQETTDTQYFGPGTRLTVL.

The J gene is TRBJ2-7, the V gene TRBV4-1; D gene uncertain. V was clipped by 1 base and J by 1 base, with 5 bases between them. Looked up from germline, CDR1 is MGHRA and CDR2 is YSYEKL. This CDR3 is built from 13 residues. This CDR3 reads CASSQGASYEQYF. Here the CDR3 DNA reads TGCGCCAGCAGCCAAGGTGCGTCCTACGAGCAGTACTTC.

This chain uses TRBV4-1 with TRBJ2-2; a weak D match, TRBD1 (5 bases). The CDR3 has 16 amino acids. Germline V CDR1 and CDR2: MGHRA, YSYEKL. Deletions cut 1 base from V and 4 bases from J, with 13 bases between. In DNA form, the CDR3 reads TGCGCCAGCAGCCAAGTTACGCAGGGTGGCACCGGGGAGCTGTTTTTT. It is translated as CASSQVTQGGTGELFF.

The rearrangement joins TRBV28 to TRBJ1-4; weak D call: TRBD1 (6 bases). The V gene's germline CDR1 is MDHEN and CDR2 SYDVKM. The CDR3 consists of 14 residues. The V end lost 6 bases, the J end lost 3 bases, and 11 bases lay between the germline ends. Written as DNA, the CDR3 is TGTGCCAGCAGACCGACAGGTTCTAATGAAAAACTGTTTTTT. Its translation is CASRPTGSNEKLFF. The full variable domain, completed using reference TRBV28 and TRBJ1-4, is DVKVTQSSRYLVKRTGEKVFLECVQDMDHENMFWYRQDPGLGLRLIYFSYDVKMKEKGDIPEGYSVSREKKERFSLILESASTNQTSMYLCASRPTGSNEKLFFGSGTQLSVL.

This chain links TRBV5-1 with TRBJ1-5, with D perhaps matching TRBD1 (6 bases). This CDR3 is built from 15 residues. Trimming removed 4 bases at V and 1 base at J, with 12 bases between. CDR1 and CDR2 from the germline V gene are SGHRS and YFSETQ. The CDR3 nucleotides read TGCGCCAGCAGCCTTTCCGGACAGAGCAATCAGCCCCAGCATTTT. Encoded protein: CASSLSGQSNQPQHF.

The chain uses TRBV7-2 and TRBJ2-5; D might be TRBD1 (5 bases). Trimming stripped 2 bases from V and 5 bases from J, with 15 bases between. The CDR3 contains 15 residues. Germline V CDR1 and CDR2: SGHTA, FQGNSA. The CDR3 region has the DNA TGTGCCAGCAGCTTACGGCCCAGCAAGGGGGAGACCCAGTACTTC. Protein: CASSLRPSKGETQYF.

CDR3 sequence reads: CASSRQTGSGNTIYF. The CDR3 DNA sequence: TGTGCCAGCAGCAGACAGACCGGATCTGGAAACACCATATATTTT. The chain employs TRBV6-5 and TRBJ1-3, with D possibly being TRBD1 (5 bases). V lost 6 bases, J lost 1 base, and 13 bases lay in between. CDR1 and CDR2 (germline): MNHEY, SVGAGI. CDR3 length equals 15 residues.

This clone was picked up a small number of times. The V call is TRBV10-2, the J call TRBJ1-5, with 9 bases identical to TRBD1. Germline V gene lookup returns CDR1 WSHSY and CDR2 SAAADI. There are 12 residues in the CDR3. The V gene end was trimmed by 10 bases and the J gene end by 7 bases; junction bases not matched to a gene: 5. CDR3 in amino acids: CATRTGAQPQHF. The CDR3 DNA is TGCGCCACCAGGACAGGGGCACAGCCCCAGCATTTT.